The next 15 T cell receptor beta chains were all read from a single sample in a study of identical twins. TCRdb itself ran the 5' RACE reads through MiXCR, one entry per CDR3 protein. This table has about 890,000 distinct CDR3 sequences, 9% to 15% appearing once. The sample was also linked to a second study, of yellow fever vaccine responses in identical twins.

The sequenced sample consisted of PBMCs. These receptors were obtained from a young woman in good health.

This clonotype has more than one count but fewer than ten. The V call is TRBV7-8, the J call TRBJ1-5, with D possibly TRBD1 on 5 matching bases. This CDR3 is 17 amino acids long. V was pared by 5 bases and J by 0 bases, with 17 bases between. The germline CDR1 and CDR2 sequences are SGHVS and FQNEAQ. The CDR3: CASSAQTAKYSNQPQHF. The CDR3 DNA reads TGTGCCAGCAGCGCCCAGACAGCGAAATATAGCAATCAGCCCCAGCATTTT.

This clonotype has a handful of counts. V usage is TRBV28 and J usage is TRBJ2-7, with 8 bases lining up with TRBD2. Per the germline V gene, CDR1 is MDHEN and CDR2 is SYDVKM. CDR3 length equals 15 residues. J lost 0 bases, V lost 4 bases, and 5 bases had no gene match. The CDR3 here is CASSSRAGASYEQYF. CDR3 sequence (DNA): TGTGCCAGCAGTTCCCGAGCGGGAGCCTCCTACGAGCAGTACTTC.

This clonotype was recorded a few times. V is TRBV5-1 and J is TRBJ2-1; TRBD1 agrees at 7 bases. CDR1 and CDR2 (germline): SGHRS, YFSETQ. The CDR3 contains 13 residues. V gave up 1 base and J gave up 10 bases; unmatched junction bases: 5. This CDR3 is CASSLTRGLEQFF. The CDR3 DNA sequence: TGCGCCAGCAGCTTGACCAGGGGGTTGGAGCAGTTCTTC. Together with reference TRBV5-1 and TRBJ2-1, the CDR3 gives the full variable domain: KAGVTQTPRYLIKTRGQQVTLSCSPISGHRSVSWYQQTPGQGLQFLFEYFSETQRNKGNFPGRFSGRQFSNSRSEMNVSTLELGDSALYLCASSLTRGLEQFFGPGTRLTVL.

The V and J genes are TRBV27 and TRBJ1-4; the D is unclear. CDR3 length: 13 residues. V was pared by 3 bases and J by 7 bases, with 9 bases between. Germline loops: CDR1 MNHEY, CDR2 SMNVEV (reference sequence). The DNA of the CDR3 is TGTGCCAGCAGTTTCTGGGGAAGTGAAAAACTGTTTTTT. Amino acids: CASSFWGSEKLFF. Complete variable domain (other parts from reference TRBV27 and TRBJ1-4): EAQVTQNPRYLITVTGKKLTVTCSQNMNHEYMSWYRQDPGLGLRQIYYSMNVEVTDKGDVPEGYKVSRKEKRNFPLILESPSPNQTSLYFCASSFWGSEKLFFGSGTQLSVL.

V usage is TRBV6-4 and J usage is TRBJ2-2, with D perhaps TRBD1 (5 bases). Germline-derived CDR1 and CDR2 are MRHNA and SNTAGT. The CDR3 consists of 15 residues. The germline V and J ends were trimmed by 0 bases and 8 bases, with 13 bases remaining between them. CDR3 sequence: CASSDSTQGAGELFF. The CDR3 DNA is TGTGCCAGCAGTGACTCGACTCAGGGTGCGGGGGAGCTGTTTTTT.

This clonotype was counted many times. The chain combines TRBV5-6 with TRBJ2-5; unclear D gene. From germline, CDR1 is SGHDT and CDR2 YYEEEE. CDR3 length equals 13 residues. V gave up 2 bases and J gave up 1 base, with 6 bases separating them. CDR3 coding DNA: TGTGCCAGCAGCTTCACGGTCCAAGAGACCCAGTACTTC. Protein: CASSFTVQETQYF. The entire variable domain, with the rest obtained from reference TRBV5-6 and TRBJ2-5, is as follows: DAGVTQSPTHLIKTRGQQVTLRCSPKSGHDTVSWYQQALGQGPQFIFQYYEEEERQRGNFPDRFSGHQFPNYSSELNVNALLLGDSALYLCASSFTVQETQYFGPGTRLLVL.

Ten or more counts support this clonotype. The chain couples TRBV5-1 to TRBJ2-7; 11 bases are a match to TRBD2. The CDR3 spans 16 residues. V shed 0 bases, J shed 7 bases, and the junction held 9 bases outside the gene matches. Germline V CDR1 and CDR2: SGHRS, YFSETQ. CDR3: CASSLAGPSGRSEQYF. The CDR3 DNA sequence: TGCGCCAGCAGCTTGGCCGGGCCTAGCGGGAGGAGTGAGCAGTACTTC.

V gene TRBV28 combines with J gene TRBJ1-4; 7 bases are shared with TRBD1. The J segment lost 3 bases and the V segment lost 5 bases, leaving 9 bases of the junction unmatched. The CDR3 runs to 16 residues. Germline CDR1 MDHEN, CDR2 SYDVKM. CDR3 in DNA: TGTGCCAGCAGTGACCCAGACAGGGCGGCTAATGAAAAACTGTTTTTT. Translation: CASSDPDRAANEKLFF.

Ten or more counts support this clonotype. V usage is TRBV29-1 and J usage is TRBJ2-2, with D possibly TRBD1 on 5 matching bases. V lost 5 bases and J 3 bases, leaving 10 bases between the germline ends. The CDR3 runs to 13 residues. Germline assignment: CDR1 SQVTM and CDR2 ANQGSEA. This chain's CDR3 is CSVLGADTGELFF. DNA for the CDR3: TGCAGCGTTCTTGGGGCCGACACCGGGGAGCTGTTTTTT.

V and J are TRBV28 and TRBJ1-5; a possible D gene is TRBD1 (5 bases). V lost 4 bases and J 1 base, leaving 11 bases between the germline ends. CDR1 is MDHEN and CDR2 is SYDVKM in the germline V gene. CDR3 length: 15 amino acids. CDR3 nucleotides: TGTGCCAGCAGTTACCTTTCAGGGAGCAATCAGCCCCAGCATTTT. Translated: CASSYLSGSNQPQHF.

V usage is TRBV5-1 and J usage is TRBJ2-1; D is perhaps TRBD2 (5 bases). The ends were cut back, 6 bases at V and 6 bases at J, with 13 bases in the middle. Germline-derived CDR1 and CDR2 are SGHRS and YFSETQ. The CDR3 extends over 13 amino acids. CDR3 bases: TGCGCCAGCAACGGCGAGGGAAGCAATGAGCAGTTCTTC. It specifies CASNGEGSNEQFF.

The chain is built from TRBV2 and TRBJ2-1, with a possible D match to TRBD1 (5 bases). The CDR3 length is 14 residues. V was shortened by 6 bases and J by 1 base, with 10 bases between the two germline ends. Per germline, CDR1 SNHLY and CDR2 FYNNEI. The CDR3 loop is CASRQAGSYNEQFF. In nucleotides, the CDR3 is TGTGCCAGCAGGCAGGCAGGGTCCTACAATGAGCAGTTCTTC.

The chain employs TRBV25-1 and TRBJ2-1, with D perhaps matching TRBD2 (6 bases). V lost 6 bases and J lost 6, with 18 bases in between. CDR1 is MGHDK and CDR2 is SYGVNS in the germline V gene. CDR3 size: 15 residues. The DNA of the CDR3 is TGTGCCAGCAGCTTCGCCGGGAGCCGGGGCAATGAGCAGTTCTTC. It encodes CASSFAGSRGNEQFF.

This clonotype was detected ten times or more. V is TRBV5-1 and J is TRBJ2-3; TRBD2 might be the D (6 bases). The CDR3 totals 15 residues. V was cut by 4 bases and J by 2 bases, with 14 bases left in between. The germline CDR1 and CDR2 sequences are SGHRS and YFSETQ. CDR3 region: CASSVDSGDTDTQYF. DNA for the CDR3: TGCGCCAGCAGCGTAGATAGCGGAGACACAGATACGCAGTATTTT.

This clonotype was seen a handful of times. This rearrangement joins TRBV5-5 to TRBJ1-6; D is possibly TRBD1 (5 bases). Trimming took off 0 bases at V and 10 bases at J, with 11 bases between the two ends. Germline CDR1 reads SGHKS; CDR2 reads YYEKEE (reference sequence). CDR3 length: 14 amino acids. The CDR3 DNA is TGTGCCAGCAGCTTGGATCCCGGGGGGTCACCCCTCCACTTT. It yields the protein CASSLDPGGSPLHF.